This paragraph reports one TCR beta chain. A junction end diverges from the germline sequence, so it may reflect a read error. The sample originates from a study of T cells in Graves' hyperthyroidism and ophthalmopathy. Researchers amplified the TCR beta CDR3 regions from RNA transcripts. HTBI primers were the set used in a first-round RT-PCR of the TCR CDR3. One entry per CDR3 protein, called by TCRdb with MiXCR from the multiplex PCR reads. This sample carries about 560,000 distinct CDR3 sequences, 16% of them seen once, and the ten largest clones take 15% to 20%. The CDR3 covers 13 residues. Germline assignment: CDR1 SGHRS and CDR2 YFSETQ.

This chain links TRBV5-1 with TRBJ2-5; 7 bases match TRBD1. Sequencing used blood. The TCR originated in a woman under 30 with Graves' hyperthyroidism. CDR3 sequence (DNA): TGCGCCAGCGGCTTACAGGGGAGAGAGACCCAGTACTTC. It translates to CASGLQGRETQYF. Looking up the rest from reference TRBV5-1 and TRBJ2-5 gives the full variable domain: KAGVTQTPRYLIKTRGQQVTLSCSPISGHRSVSWYQQTPGQGLQFLFEYFSETQRNKGNFPGRFSGRQFSNSRSEMNVSTLELGDSALYLCASGLQGRETQYFGPGTRLLVL.